Described below is a single T cell receptor beta chain sequence and its context. The data were obtained in a study of shared T cell receptors in the human thymus. This table comes from immunoSEQ multiplex PCR, and its TCRdb copy is limited to in-frame clones, with some not included. The sample carries 700,000 or so clones, approximately 83% recorded once. Germline assignment: CDR1 SQVTM and CDR2 ANQGSEA. V gave up 3 bases and J gave up 6 bases; unmatched junction bases: 1. CDR3 length: 11 residues. This sample also belongs to another study, concerning human thymus T cells. This second study notes: In corrective heart surgery, resections were taken, and these provided the thymus tissue. There appeared to be biased usage of V and J genes in thymic and blood repertoires. Among unrelated individuals, related research reported thymic repertoires that overlapped highly.

Sequenced input: thymocytes. The TCR originated in a girl under three years old with a congenital heart defect. V gene TRBV29-1 combines with J gene TRBJ1-2; 7 positions agree with TRBD1. CDR3 in amino acids: CSVDGQDGYTF. The CDR3, as DNA: TGCAGCGTTGATGGACAGGATGGCTACACCTTC.